This T cell receptor beta chain was captured by sequencing in a study of T cell changes during pregnancy in multiple sclerosis. Generated by immunoSEQ multiplex PCR, the TCRdb table keeps only in-frame clones and is missing some. The sample records approximately 89,000 clones, 94% being singletons. Material: peripheral blood, obtained in the third trimester of pregnancy. The sequence was obtained from a female donor with multiple sclerosis, enrolled in a pregnancy study.

CDR3 protein: CASSIWRSPTMNMNTEAFF. CDR3 coding DNA: TGTGCCAGTAGTATTTGGAGGTCCCCAACGATGAATATGAACACTGAAGCTTTCTTT. The genes are TRBV19 and TRBJ1-1; D gene unclear. This CDR3 has 19 amino acids. V dropped 3 bases and J dropped 0 bases, with 23 bases sitting between them. Germline V gives CDR1 LNHDA, CDR2 SQIVND (reference sequence).